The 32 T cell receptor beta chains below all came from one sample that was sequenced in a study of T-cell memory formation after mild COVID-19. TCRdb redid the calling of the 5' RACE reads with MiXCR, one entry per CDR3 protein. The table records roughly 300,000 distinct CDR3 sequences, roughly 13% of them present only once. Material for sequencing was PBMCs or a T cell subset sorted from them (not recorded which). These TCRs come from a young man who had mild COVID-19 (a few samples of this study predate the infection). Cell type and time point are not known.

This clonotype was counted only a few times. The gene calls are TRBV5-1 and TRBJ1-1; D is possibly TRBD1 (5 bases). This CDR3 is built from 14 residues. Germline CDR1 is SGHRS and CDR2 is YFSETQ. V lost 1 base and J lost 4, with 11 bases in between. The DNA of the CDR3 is TGCGCCAGCAGCTTGATACGGGGGTCCACTGAAGCTTTCTTT. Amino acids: CASSLIRGSTEAFF.

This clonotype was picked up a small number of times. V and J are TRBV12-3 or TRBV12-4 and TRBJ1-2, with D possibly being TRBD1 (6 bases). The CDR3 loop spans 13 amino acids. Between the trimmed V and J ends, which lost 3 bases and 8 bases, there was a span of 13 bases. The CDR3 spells CASSFLRGAGYTF. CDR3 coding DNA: TGTGCCAGCAGTTTCTTGCGGGGGGCCGGCTACACCTTC.

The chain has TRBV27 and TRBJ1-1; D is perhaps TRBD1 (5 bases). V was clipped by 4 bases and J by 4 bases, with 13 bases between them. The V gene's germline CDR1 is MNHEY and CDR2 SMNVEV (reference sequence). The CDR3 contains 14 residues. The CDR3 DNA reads TGTGCCAGCAGTTCGGGAGCTGGGGGCACTGAAGCTTTCTTT. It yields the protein CASSSGAGGTEAFF.

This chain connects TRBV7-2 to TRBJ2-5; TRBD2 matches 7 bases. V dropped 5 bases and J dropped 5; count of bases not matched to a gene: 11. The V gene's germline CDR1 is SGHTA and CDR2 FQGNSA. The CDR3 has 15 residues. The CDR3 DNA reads TGTGCCAGCAGCCCGCGACTAGCTGGTCGGGAGACCCAGTACTTC. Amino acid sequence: CASSPRLAGRETQYF.

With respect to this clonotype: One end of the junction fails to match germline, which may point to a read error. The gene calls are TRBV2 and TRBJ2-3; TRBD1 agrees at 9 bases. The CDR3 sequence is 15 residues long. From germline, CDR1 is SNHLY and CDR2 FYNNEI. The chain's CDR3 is CASSELTGGIDTQYF. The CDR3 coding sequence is TGTGCAAGCAGTGAATTGACAGGGGGGATAGATACGCAGTATTTT.

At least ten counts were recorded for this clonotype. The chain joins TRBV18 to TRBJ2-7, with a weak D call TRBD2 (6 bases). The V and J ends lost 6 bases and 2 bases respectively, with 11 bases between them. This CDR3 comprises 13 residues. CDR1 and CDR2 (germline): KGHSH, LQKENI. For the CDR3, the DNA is TGTGCCAGCTCGCGGGACTCCACCTACGAGCAGTACGTC. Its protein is CASSRDSTYEQYV.

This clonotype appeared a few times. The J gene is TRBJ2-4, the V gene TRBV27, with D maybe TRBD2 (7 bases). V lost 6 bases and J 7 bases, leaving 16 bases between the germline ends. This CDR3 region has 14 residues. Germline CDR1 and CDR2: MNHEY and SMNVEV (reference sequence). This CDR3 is CASRGRGAGNIQYF. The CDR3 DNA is TGTGCCAGCAGGGGTCGGGGGGCAGGGAACATTCAGTACTTC.

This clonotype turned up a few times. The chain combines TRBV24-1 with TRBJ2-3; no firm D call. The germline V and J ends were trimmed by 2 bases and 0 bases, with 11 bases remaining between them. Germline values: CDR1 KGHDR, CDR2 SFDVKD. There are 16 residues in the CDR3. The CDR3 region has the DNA TGTGCCACCAGTGATTACGGAACCTATAGCACAGATACGCAGTATTTT. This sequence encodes CATSDYGTYSTDTQYF.

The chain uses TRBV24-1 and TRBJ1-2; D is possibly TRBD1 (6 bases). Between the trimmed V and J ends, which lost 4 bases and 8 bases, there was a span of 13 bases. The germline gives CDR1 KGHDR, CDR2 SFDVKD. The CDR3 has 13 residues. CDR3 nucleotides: TGTGCCACCAGTGACCCACAGGGATTCGGCTACACCTTC. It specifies CATSDPQGFGYTF.

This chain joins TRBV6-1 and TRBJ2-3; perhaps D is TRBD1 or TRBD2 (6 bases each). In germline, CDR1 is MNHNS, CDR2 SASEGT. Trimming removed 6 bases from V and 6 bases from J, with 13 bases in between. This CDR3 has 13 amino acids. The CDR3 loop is CASSYGGQDTQYF. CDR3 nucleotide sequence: TGTGCCAGCAGCTATGGGGGGCAGGATACGCAGTATTTT.

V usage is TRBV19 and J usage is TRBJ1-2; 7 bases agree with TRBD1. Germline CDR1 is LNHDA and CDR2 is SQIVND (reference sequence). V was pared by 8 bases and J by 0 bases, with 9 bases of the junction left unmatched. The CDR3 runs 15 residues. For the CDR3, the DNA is TGTGCCAGTTCTCGGGACAGCCACCCTAACTATGGCTACACCTTC. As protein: CASSRDSHPNYGYTF.

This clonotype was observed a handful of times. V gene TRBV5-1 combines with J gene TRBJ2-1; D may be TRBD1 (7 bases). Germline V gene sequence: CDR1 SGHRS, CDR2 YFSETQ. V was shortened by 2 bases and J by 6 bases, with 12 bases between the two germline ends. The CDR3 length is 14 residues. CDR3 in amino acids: CASSLRQGGNEQFF. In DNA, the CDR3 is TGCGCCAGCAGCTTACGACAGGGAGGCAATGAGCAGTTCTTC.

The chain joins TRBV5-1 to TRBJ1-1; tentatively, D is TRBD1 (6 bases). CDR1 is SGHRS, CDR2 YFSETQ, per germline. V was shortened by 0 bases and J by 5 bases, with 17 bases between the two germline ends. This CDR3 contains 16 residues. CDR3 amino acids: CASSLDRGAVPTEAFF. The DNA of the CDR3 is TGCGCCAGCAGCTTGGATCGGGGGGCAGTGCCTACTGAAGCTTTCTTT.

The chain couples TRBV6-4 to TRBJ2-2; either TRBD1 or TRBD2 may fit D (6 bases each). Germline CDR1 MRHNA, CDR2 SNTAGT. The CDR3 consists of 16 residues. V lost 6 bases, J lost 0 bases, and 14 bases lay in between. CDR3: CASSRRGGPNTGELFF. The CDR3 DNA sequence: TGTGCCAGCAGCCGACGAGGGGGGCCGAACACCGGGGAGCTGTTTTTT.

The CDR3 region is CASSLDRGLETQYF. CDR3 nucleotides: TGTGCCAGCAGCTTAGACAGGGGGCTTGAGACCCAGTACTTC. The chain recombines TRBV7-2 with TRBJ2-5, with TRBD1 matching 9 bases. The CDR3 runs 14 residues. The V segment lost 1 base and the J segment 5 bases; nucleotides outside the gene matches: 2. CDR1 and CDR2 from the germline V gene are SGHTA and FQGNSA. Together with reference TRBV7-2 and TRBJ2-5, the CDR3 gives the full variable domain: GAGVSQSPSNKVTEKGKDVELRCDPISGHTALYWYRQSLGQGLEFLIYFQGNSAPDKSGLPSDRFSAERTGGSVSTLTIQRTQQEDSAVYLCASSLDRGLETQYFGPGTRLLVL.

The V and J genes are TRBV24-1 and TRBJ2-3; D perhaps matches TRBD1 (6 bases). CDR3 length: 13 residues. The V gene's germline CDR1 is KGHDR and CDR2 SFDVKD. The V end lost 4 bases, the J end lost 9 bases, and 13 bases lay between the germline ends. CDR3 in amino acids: CATSETTGSTQYF. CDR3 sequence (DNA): TGTGCCACCAGTGAGACGACAGGATCGACGCAGTATTTT.

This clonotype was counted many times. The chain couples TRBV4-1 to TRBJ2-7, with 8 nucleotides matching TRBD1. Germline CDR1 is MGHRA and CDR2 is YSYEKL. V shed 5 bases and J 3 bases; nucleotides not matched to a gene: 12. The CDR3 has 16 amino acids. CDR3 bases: TGCGCCAGCAGCACCTTACCCGGGACAGGAGGCTACGAGCAGTACTTC. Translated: CASSTLPGTGGYEQYF.

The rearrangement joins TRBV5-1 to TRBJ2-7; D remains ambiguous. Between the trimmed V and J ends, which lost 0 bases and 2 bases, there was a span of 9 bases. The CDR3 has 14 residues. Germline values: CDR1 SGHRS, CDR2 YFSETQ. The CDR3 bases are TGCGCCAGCAGCTTGGATCTGTTGCCCTACGAGCAGTACTTC. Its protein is CASSLDLLPYEQYF. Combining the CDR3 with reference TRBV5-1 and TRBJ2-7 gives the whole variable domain KAGVTQTPRYLIKTRGQQVTLSCSPISGHRSVSWYQQTPGQGLQFLFEYFSETQRNKGNFPGRFSGRQFSNSRSEMNVSTLELGDSALYLCASSLDLLPYEQYFGPGTRLTVT.

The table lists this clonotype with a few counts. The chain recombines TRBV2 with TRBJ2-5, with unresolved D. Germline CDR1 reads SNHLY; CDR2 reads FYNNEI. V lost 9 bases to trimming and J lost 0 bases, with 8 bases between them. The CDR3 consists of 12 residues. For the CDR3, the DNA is TGTGCCAGTCAAGCAGACCAAGAGACCCAGTACTTC. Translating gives CASQADQETQYF.

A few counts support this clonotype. CDR3 sequence: CASSGHVWPSTGELFF. CDR3 coding DNA: TGTGCCAGCAGTGGTCATGTTTGGCCTTCGACCGGGGAGCTGTTTTTT. V gene TRBV25-1 combines with J gene TRBJ2-2; no definite D call. This CDR3 spans 16 amino acids. CDR1 is MGHDK, CDR2 SYGVNS, per germline. V shed 4 bases and J shed 5 bases, with 17 bases lying between them.

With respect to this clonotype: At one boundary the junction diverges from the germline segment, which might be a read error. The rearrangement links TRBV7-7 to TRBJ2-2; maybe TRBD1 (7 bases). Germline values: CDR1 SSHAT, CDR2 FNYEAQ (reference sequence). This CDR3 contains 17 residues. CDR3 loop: CASSRRSDREVTGELFF. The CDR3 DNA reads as TGTGCTAGCAGCCGGCGCTCAGACAGGGAGGTCACCGGGGAGCTGTTTTTT.

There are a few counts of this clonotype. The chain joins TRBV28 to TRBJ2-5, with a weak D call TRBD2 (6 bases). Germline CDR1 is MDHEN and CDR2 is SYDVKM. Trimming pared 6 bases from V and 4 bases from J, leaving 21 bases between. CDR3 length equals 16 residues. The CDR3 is CASRNYSPEGRETQYF. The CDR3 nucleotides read TGTGCCAGCAGAAATTACTCCCCGGAGGGTAGAGAGACCCAGTACTTC.

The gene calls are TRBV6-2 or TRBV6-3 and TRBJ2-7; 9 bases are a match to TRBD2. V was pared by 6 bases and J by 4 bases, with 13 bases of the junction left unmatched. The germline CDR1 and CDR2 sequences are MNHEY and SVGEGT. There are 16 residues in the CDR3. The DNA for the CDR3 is TGTGCCAGCAGGAGGTCGACTAGCGGCGAGTTTTACGAGCAGTACTTC. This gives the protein CASRRSTSGEFYEQYF.

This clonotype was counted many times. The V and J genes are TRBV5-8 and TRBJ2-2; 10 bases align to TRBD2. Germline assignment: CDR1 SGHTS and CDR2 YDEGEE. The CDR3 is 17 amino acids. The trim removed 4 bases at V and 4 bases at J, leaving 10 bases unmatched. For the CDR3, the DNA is TGTGCCAGCAGCGCTTCCCGGACTAGCGGATCCACCGGGGAGCTGTTTTTT. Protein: CASSASRTSGSTGELFF.

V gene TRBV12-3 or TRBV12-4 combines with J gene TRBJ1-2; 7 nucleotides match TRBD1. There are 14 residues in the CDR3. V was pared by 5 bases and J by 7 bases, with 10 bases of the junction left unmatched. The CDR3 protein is CASSPDREYFGYTF. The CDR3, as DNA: TGTGCCAGCAGTCCCGACAGGGAGTATTTTGGCTACACCTTC.

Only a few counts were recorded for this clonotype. The CDR3 protein is CASSPRQGVSTNEKLFF. CDR3 sequence (DNA): TGCGCCAGCAGCCCACGACAGGGAGTCTCGACTAATGAAAAACTGTTTTTT. V is TRBV5-1 and J is TRBJ1-4; 7 nucleotides match TRBD1. CDR3 length: 17 residues. The germline CDR1 and CDR2 sequences are SGHRS and YFSETQ. V gave up 4 bases and J gave up 2 bases; unmatched junction bases: 11.

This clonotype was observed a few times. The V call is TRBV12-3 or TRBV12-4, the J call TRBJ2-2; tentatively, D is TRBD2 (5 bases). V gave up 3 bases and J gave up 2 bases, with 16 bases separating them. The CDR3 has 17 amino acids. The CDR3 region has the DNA TGTGCCAGCAGTTTCATTTGGGAGAACAGTAACACCGGGGAGCTGTTTTTT. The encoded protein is CASSFIWENSNTGELFF.

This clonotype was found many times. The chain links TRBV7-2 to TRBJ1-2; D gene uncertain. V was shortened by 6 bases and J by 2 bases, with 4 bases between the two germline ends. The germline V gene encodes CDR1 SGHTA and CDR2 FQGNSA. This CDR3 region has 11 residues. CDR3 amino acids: CASRENYGYTF. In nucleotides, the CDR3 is TGTGCCAGCAGGGAGAACTATGGCTACACCTTC.

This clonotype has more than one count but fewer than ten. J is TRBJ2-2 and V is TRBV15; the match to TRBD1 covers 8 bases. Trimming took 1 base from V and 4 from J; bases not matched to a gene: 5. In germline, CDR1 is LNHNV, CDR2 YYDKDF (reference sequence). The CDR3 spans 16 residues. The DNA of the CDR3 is TGTGCCACCAGCAGAGCGGACAGGGTATTCACCGGGGAGCTGTTTTTT. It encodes CATSRADRVFTGELFF.

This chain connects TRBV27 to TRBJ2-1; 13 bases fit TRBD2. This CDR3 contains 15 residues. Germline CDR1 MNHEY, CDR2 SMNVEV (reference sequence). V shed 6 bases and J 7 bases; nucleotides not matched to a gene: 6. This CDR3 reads CASRSGTSGENEQFF. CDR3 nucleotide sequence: TGTGCCAGCAGATCCGGGACTAGCGGGGAAAATGAGCAGTTCTTC.

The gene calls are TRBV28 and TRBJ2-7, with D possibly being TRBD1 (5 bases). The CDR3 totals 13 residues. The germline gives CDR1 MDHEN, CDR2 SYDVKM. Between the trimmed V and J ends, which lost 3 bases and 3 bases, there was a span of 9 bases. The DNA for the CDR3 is TGTGCCAGCAGTTTCACAGGCCTCTACGAGCAGTACTTC. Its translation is CASSFTGLYEQYF.

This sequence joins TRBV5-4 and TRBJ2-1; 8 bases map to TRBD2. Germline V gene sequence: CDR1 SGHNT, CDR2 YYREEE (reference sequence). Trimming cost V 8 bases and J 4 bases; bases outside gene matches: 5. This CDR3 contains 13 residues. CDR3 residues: CASSGVLYNEQFF. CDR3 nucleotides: TGTGCCAGTAGCGGGGTCCTATACAATGAGCAGTTCTTC.